What follows is one T cell receptor (beta chain) and its context. Its antigen is not known. The TCR beta cDNA libraries contained unique molecular identifiers. TCRdb re-called the PCR reads with MiXCR, one entry per CDR3 protein. The table lists 380,000 or so distinct CDR3 sequences, less than 35% of them singletons. The sample is drawn from a study of post-analysis software for immune sequencing data. General study points: Five or six TRBV segments (TRBV5-6, TRBV5-1 and TRBV20-1 among them) occurred more frequently in patients than in controls. Compared against controls, patients with multiple sclerosis displayed significantly lower normalized Chao1 diversity.

From germline, CDR1 is DFQATT and CDR2 SNEGSKA (reference sequence). Trimming took off 0 bases at V and 12 bases at J, with 18 bases between the two ends. The CDR3 totals 13 residues. The sequence derives from a girl aged 10 to 17 with multiple sclerosis. Sample: blood. The chain combines TRBV20-1 with TRBJ2-7; a possible D gene is TRBD1 (6 bases). The CDR3 bases are TGCAGTGCTAGAGATCACTACAGGGTTGACGTGTACTTC. Translation: CSARDHYRVDVYF.